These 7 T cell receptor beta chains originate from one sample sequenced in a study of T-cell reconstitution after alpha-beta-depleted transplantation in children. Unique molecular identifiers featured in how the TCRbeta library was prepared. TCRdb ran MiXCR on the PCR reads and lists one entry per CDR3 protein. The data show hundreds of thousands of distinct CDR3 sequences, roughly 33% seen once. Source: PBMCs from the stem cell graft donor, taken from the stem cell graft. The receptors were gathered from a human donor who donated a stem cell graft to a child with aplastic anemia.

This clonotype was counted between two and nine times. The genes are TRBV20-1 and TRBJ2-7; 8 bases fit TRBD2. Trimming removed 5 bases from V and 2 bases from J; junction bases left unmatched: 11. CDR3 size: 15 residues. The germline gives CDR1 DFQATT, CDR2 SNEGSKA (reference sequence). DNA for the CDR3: TGCAGTGCTCGGGAGGGGCGGGACCCAACCTACGAGCAGTACTTC. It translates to CSAREGRDPTYEQYF.

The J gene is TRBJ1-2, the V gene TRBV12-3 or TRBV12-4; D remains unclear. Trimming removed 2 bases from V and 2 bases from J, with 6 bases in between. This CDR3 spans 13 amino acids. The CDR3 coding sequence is TGTGCCAGCAGTTTACACACCAACTATGGCTACACCTTC. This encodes CASSLHTNYGYTF.

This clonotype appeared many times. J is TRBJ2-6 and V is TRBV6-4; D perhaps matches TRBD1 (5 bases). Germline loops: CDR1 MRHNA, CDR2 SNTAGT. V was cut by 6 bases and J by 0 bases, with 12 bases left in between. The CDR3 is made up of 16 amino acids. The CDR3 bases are TGTGCCAGCAGCATAAATAGGGGCTCTGGGGCCAACGTCCTGACTTTC. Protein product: CASSINRGSGANVLTF.

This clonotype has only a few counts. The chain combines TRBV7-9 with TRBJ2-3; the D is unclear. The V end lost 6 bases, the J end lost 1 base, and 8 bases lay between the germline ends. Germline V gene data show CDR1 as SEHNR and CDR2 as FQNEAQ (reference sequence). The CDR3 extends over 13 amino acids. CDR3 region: CASSPAGTDTQYF. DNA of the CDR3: TGTGCCAGCAGTCCAGCCGGCACAGATACGCAGTATTTT.

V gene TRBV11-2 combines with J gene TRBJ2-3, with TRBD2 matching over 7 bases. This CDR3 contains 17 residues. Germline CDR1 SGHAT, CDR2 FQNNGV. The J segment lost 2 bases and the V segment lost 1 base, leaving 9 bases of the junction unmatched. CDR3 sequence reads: CASSLVLAAPHTDTQYF. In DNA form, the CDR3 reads TGTGCCAGCAGCTTAGTTCTAGCGGCACCTCACACAGATACGCAGTATTTT.

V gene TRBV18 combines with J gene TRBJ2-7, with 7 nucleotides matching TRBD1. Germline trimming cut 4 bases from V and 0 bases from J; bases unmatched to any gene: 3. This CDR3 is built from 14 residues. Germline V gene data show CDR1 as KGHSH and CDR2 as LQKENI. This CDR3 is CASSLGQSSYEQYV. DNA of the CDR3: TGTGCCAGCTCACTGGGACAGAGCTCCTACGAGCAGTACGTC.

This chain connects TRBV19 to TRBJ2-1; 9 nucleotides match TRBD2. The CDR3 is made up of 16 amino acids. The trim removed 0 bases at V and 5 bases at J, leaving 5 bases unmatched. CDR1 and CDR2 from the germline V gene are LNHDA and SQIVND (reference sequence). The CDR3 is CASSIDIASGDNEQFF. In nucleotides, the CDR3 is TGTGCCAGTAGTATAGATATTGCTAGCGGGGACAATGAGCAGTTCTTC. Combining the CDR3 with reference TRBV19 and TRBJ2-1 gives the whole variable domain DGGITQSPKYLFRKEGQNVTLSCEQNLNHDAMYWYRQDPGQGLRLIYYSQIVNDFQKGDIAEGYSVSREKKESFPLTVTSAQKNPTAFYLCASSIDIASGDNEQFFGPGTRLTVL.